This T cell receptor (beta chain) was identified in a study of radiotherapy plus CTLA-4 blockade in lung cancer. Only in-frame clones appear in the TCRdb table, and some are missing; sequencing was by immunoSEQ multiplex PCR. This table holds about 47,000 clones, approximately 76% found once. This TCR was recovered from a human donor with non-small cell lung cancer who had stable disease on radiotherapy plus ipilimumab. The sequenced sample was peripheral blood, obtained from a patient treated with radiotherapy plus ipilimumab.

The CDR3 DNA sequence: TGCGCCAGCAATGACAGGGACAAACCCCCTCCTGAAGCTTTCTTT. Amino acid sequence: CASNDRDKPPPEAFF. The chain couples TRBV10-1 to TRBJ1-1, with TRBD1 identical over 7 bases. There are 15 residues in the CDR3. V dropped 7 bases and J dropped 6; count of bases not matched to a gene: 14. Germline loops: CDR1 WNHNN, CDR2 SYGVQD (reference sequence).